Sequencing of this T cell receptor beta chain was carried out in a study of T cells in Graves' hyperthyroidism and ophthalmopathy (dated by TCRdb to between 2017 and 2020). Looking at the study overall: Peripheral blood was collected at initial diagnosis, before any treatment. TCR V-J signatures able to tell the groups apart were searched for in a discovery cohort of about a hundred patients, of whom 40 to 45 had Graves' ophthalmopathy and about 60 had stable Graves' hyperthyroidism. An independent validation cohort of about 20 hyperthyroidism patients and more than 15 patients who later progressed to ophthalmopathy tested prospective prediction of ophthalmopathy. The roughly 100 discovery patients were randomly divided into training and test sets at a 7:3 ratio. In addition, the study compared T-cell repertoires in thyroid tissue and in blood from over 5 Graves' hyperthyroidism patients. Once sampling was done, hyperthyroidism patients were given methimazole at a starting dose of 30 mg daily, whereas ophthalmopathy patients were given high-dose intravenous methylprednisolone. The paper describes TCR Vbeta CDR3 sequencing of some 130 peripheral blood samples, made up of some 40 ophthalmopathy patients, approximately 76 hyperthyroidism patients and 17 progressor patients.

Beyond this particular receptor, the publication reports: A model built on a 13 V-J signature distinguished ophthalmopathy from stable hyperthyroidism, reaching around 88% sensitivity and 81.08% specificity in cross-validation and 80%/75% in testing. In validation, progression to ophthalmopathy was predicted by the model with approximately 67% sensitivity and about 72% specificity, a median of 6.5 months before onset. Sample size was not statistically predetermined, and investigators were not blinded to group allocation. Blood samples also contained most of the expanded thyroid clonotypes (frequency above 0.001), which suggests that blood repertoires may reflect thyroid immune responses.

The CDR3 spans 14 residues, from the cysteine through the phenylalanine. Just the 42-base CDR3 DNA is kept, in frame starting at base 1. Trimmed from V: 6 bases; trimmed from J: 11 bases; junction bases lacking a gene match: 14. CDR1 and CDR2 are drawn from the germline V gene: SNHLY, FYNNEI. This clonotype has a count of ten or more. This clone's antigen is unknown. Per-base qualities were not stored, and no clone one base away is much larger. Amplification of TCR beta CDR3 regions was carried out from RNA transcripts. For the first round of RT-PCR on the TCR CDR3, the HTBI primer set was used together with the Qiagen OneStep RT-PCR kit. Libraries were constructed in a second round of multiplex PCR, after which size selection and purification were performed. Libraries were sequenced paired-end with 100 bp reads on an Illumina HiSeq2000. Turning to the authors' computational methods: Raw data were processed with SOAPnuke, discarding reads with adapters, uncalled bases, mean Phred below 15, or no exact constant-primer or identifier match. COPE v1.2.5 was used to merge high-quality paired reads, and clonotypes were defined as unique nucleotide sequences. MiTCR v1.1 was used to align the clonotypes against IMGT TRBV, TRBD and TRBJ reference segments. The analysis was restricted to V-J combinations with a frequency above 0.0001, which together covered about 99% of the repertoires. The TCS score was defined as F50 (clonal expansion) divided by E x V (chaos), with BLOSUM62-based TCRdist calculated between CDR3 peptides within each V-J. Welch's t-statistics and random forest reduced around 510 V-J features to 13, which were used in a naive Bayes classifier (R e1071). TCRdb took the public reads, trimmed them with fastp at Q25, ran MiXCR for clone calling and kept in-frame beta chains. Identical CDR3 protein sequences are pooled into one entry, listed with their most common genes and DNA. The V and J calls were determined by TCRdb, not by the authors. In this sample the table shows about 420,000 distinct CDR3 sequences, 15% to 19% of which occur a single time. 7.5% to 8% of the sample rests with the top ten.

Stable Graves' hyperthyroidism was defined as no progression to ophthalmopathy during 18 months of follow-up. Hyperthyroidism patients were aged 18 to 65 years and newly diagnosed, with disease duration of less than 2 months. Any patient with an uncontrolled infection, another autoimmune disease, pregnancy or lactation was excluded. Diagnoses were based on clinical symptoms, serum thyroxine and TRAb, thyroid ultrasound and orbital computed tomography. PBMCs were separated from roughly 10 ml of fresh peripheral blood using Ficoll-Paque density gradient centrifugation. Total RNA was extracted with Trizol reagent, and quality was checked on an Agilent 2100 Bioanalyzer.

The V gene is TRBV2 and the J gene is TRBJ1-1, with 8 central nucleotides matching TRBD1. Sequencing was done on a sample of blood. The sequence came from a woman aged 18-30 years with Graves' hyperthyroidism. CDR3 reads: CASRDPDRGEGAFF. The nucleotide sequence is TGTGCCAGCAGGGACCCCGACAGGGGCGAGGGTGCTTTCTTT.